This T cell receptor (beta chain) appears in the sequencing data of a study of blood T cells in healthy people across ages. Findings of the study overall: Roughly linear declines in TCR beta diversity per million T cells occurred with age. Among long-lived donors, naive CD4+ cells were more numerous and diversity higher than in aged donors. TCR beta diversity was tightly associated with the proportion of naive T cells.

CDR1 and CDR2 (germline): SQVTM, ANQGSEA. The CDR3 totals 17 residues. The use of a sample-barcoded 5' primer and a J-beta primer mix characterized a second PCR of 7 to 11 cycles. TCRdb re-analysed the 5' RACE reads in MiXCR, keeping a single row per CDR3 protein. The sample records some 860,000 distinct CDR3 sequences, around 50% being singletons. To note about this clonotype: Its antigen is currently unknown.

V and J are TRBV29-1 and TRBJ2-5; D is possibly TRBD1 (6 bases). With the DNA end fitting TRBJ2-7 better, the J assignment may be wrong. Sequencing was done on a sample of blood. This clonotype was sampled from a man in his forties or fifties in good health. The CDR3 DNA follows: TGCAGCGTTGAGACGGGCAGGGGTGGTCCCCCGGACTACGAGCAGTACTTC. Translating gives CSVETGRGGPPDYEQYF.